This T cell receptor (beta chain) was found in a study of blood T cell repertoires in COVID-19. Assay used: immunoSEQ multiplex PCR; TCRdb lists only in-frame clones, some missing. The repertoire includes around 360,000 clones, around 87% of them detected once, and 1.9% sits in the top ten. The CDR3 length is 13 residues. V lost 6 bases and J 3 bases, leaving 11 bases between the germline ends. Germline V gene lookup returns CDR1 SNHLY and CDR2 FYNNEI. The TCR originated in a man aged 35-49 years in a cohort exposed to, infected with or recovered from COVID-19 (not recorded which). Sequencing was performed on PBMCs or T cells enriched from blood (not recorded which). The genes are TRBV2 and TRBJ1-2; D is unresolved. The CDR3 DNA reads TGTGCCAGCAGCGGAGAGGGCCACTATGGCTACACCTTC. Residues: CASSGEGHYGYTF.